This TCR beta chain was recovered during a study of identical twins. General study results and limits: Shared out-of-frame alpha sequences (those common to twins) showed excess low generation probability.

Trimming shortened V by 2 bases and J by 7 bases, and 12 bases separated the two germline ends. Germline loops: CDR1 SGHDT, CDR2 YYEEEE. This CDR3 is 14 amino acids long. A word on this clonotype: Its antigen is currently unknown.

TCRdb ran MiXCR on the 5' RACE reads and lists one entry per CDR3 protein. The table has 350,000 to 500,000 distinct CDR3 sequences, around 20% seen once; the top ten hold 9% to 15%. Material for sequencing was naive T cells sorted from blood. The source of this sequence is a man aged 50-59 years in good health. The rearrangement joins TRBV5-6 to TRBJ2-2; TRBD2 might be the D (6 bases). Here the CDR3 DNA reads TGTGCCAGCAGCTTTAGCGGTCGGGACGGGGAGCTGTTTTTT. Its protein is CASSFSGRDGELFF.